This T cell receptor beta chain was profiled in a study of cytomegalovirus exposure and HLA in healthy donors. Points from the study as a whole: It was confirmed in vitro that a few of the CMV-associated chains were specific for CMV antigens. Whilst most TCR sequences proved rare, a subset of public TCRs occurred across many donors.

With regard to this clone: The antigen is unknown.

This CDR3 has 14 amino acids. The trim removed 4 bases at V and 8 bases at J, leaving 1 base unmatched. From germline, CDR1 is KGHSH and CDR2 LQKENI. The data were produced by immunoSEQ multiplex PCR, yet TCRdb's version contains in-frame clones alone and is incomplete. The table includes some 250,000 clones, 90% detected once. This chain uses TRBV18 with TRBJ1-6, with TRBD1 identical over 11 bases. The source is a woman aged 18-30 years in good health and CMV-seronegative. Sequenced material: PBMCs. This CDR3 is CASSRTGGDSPLHF. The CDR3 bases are TGTGCCAGCTCACGGACAGGGGGCGATTCACCCCTCCACTTT.